One and the same sample provided the 25 T cell receptor beta chains below, sequenced in a study of OX40 agonist ivuxolimab in advanced cancers. Receptor libraries were prepared by the immunoSEQ multiplex PCR assay. Sourced from immuneACCESS, this table was stored by TCRdb with only in-frame sequences that have V and J called. A share of the clones is absent; for the studies checked, an unresolved V gene accounts for under half, and the remainder has no known explanation. The table for this sample lists over 10,000 clones; over 75% of them were counted only once. About 70% of the sample rests with the top ten. Material: CD4+ or CD8+ T cells sorted from blood, obtained in a trial of the OX40 agonist ivuxolimab. The receptors were sampled from an adult with an advanced solid tumor such as melanoma, head and neck, liver or kidney cancer.

The J gene is TRBJ1-1, the V gene TRBV10-3; D ambiguous. CDR3 length: 13 amino acids. V lost 3 bases and J 0 bases, leaving 5 bases between the germline ends. The germline CDR1 and CDR2 sequences are ENHRY and SYGVKD. The CDR3 coding sequence is TGTGCCATCAGTGATCCGGTGAACACTGAAGCTTTCTTT. As protein: CAISDPVNTEAFF.

V and J are TRBV5-1 and TRBJ2-7; no clear D gene. The CDR3 consists of 14 residues. CDR1 is SGHRS and CDR2 is YFSETQ in the germline V gene. The germline V and J ends were trimmed by 1 base and 3 bases, with 11 bases remaining between them. The CDR3 sequence: CASSLPSVYYEQYF. The CDR3 region has the DNA TGCGCCAGCAGCTTGCCCTCCGTCTACTACGAGCAGTACTTC.

The chain joins TRBV19 to TRBJ1-1; D is ambiguous. Germline V CDR1 and CDR2: LNHDA, SQIVND (reference sequence). The CDR3 covers 13 residues. The V and J ends lost 5 bases and 5 bases respectively, with 12 bases between them. Written as DNA, the CDR3 is TGTGCCAGTAGTTGGGGTTTGTGGACTGAAGCTTTCTTT. Translated, it gives CASSWGLWTEAFF.

This chain uses TRBV28 with TRBJ1-5, with D perhaps TRBD1 (5 bases). Germline V gives CDR1 MDHEN, CDR2 SYDVKM. The CDR3 covers 17 residues. V shed 3 bases and J shed 2 bases, with 17 bases lying between them. CDR3 coding DNA: TGTGCCAGCAGTTTTCTAGGGGACGATAGCGGCAATCAGCCCCAGCATTTT. Its protein product is CASSFLGDDSGNQPQHF.

The rearrangement joins TRBV6-1 to TRBJ2-2, with TRBD2 matching 9 bases. The CDR3 totals 15 residues. Germline V CDR1 and CDR2: MNHNS, SASEGT. The V segment lost 4 bases and the J segment 6 bases; nucleotides outside the gene matches: 6. The CDR3 is CASSGQAGGPGELFF. The CDR3 bases are TGTGCCAGCAGTGGACAGGCGGGAGGGCCCGGGGAGCTGTTTTTT.

The chain combines TRBV25-1 with TRBJ1-4; D call uncertain. V lost 1 base to trimming and J lost 7 bases, with 13 bases between them. Germline CDR1 MGHDK, CDR2 SYGVNS. The CDR3 is made up of 15 amino acids. CDR3 region: CASSEFGRESEKLFF. CDR3 DNA: TGTGCCAGCAGTGAATTCGGTAGGGAATCTGAAAAACTGTTTTTT.

The V call is TRBV19, the J call TRBJ1-2; a possible D gene is TRBD1 (5 bases). The CDR3 loop spans 14 amino acids. Trimming cost V 5 bases and J 4 bases, with 14 bases left between them. Germline CDR1 LNHDA, CDR2 SQIVND (reference sequence). The CDR3 spells CASSPNPGVYGYTF. DNA for the CDR3: TGTGCCAGTAGTCCGAATCCGGGGGTCTATGGCTACACCTTC.

CDR3 DNA: TGTGCCAGCAGCTTGTCTTTCGGGGGGCCTCTCCATACGCAGTATTTT. It codes for CASSLSFGGPLHTQYF. The rearrangement links TRBV7-6 to TRBJ2-3, with a possible D match to TRBD2 (7 bases). Trimming stripped 3 bases from V and 7 bases from J, with 20 bases between. Per germline, CDR1 SGHVS and CDR2 FNYEAQ. This CDR3 is 16 amino acids long.

This sequence joins TRBV30 and TRBJ2-7, with D unresolved. The V end was cut by 6 bases, the J end by 5 bases, with 11 bases between. Germline-derived CDR1 and CDR2 are GTSNPN and SVGIG (reference sequence). The CDR3 has 11 amino acids. The CDR3: CACNRVHEQYF. CDR3 DNA: TGTGCCTGTAATCGGGTCCACGAGCAGTACTTC.

This clone has only a few counts. The chain carries TRBV5-6 and TRBJ1-2; D call uncertain. Trimming stripped 4 bases from V and 3 bases from J, with 7 bases between. CDR3 size: 12 residues. Germline V CDR1 and CDR2: SGHDT, YYEEEE. CDR3 residues: CASSLGYYGYTF. The CDR3, as DNA: TGTGCCAGCAGCCTGGGCTACTATGGCTACACCTTC.

The chain couples TRBV28 to TRBJ2-1; TRBD2 matches 12 bases. The CDR3 spans 16 residues. CDR1 and CDR2 from the germline V gene are MDHEN and SYDVKM. Losses at the gene ends were 5 bases for V and 7 bases for J; bases not matched to a gene: 9. CDR3 sequence reads: CASSTPQTSGSNEQFF. The CDR3 bases are TGTGCCAGCAGTACACCTCAGACTAGCGGGAGTAATGAGCAGTTCTTC.

CDR3 sequence (DNA): TGTGCCAGCAGCTTAGGAGGGGGAACCAAAAACATTCAGTACTTC. Its translation: CASSLGGGTKNIQYF. The chain combines TRBV11-2 with TRBJ2-4; possibly TRBD1 for D (6 bases). This CDR3 has 15 amino acids. Germline lookup yields CDR1 SGHAT and CDR2 FQNNGV. The V end lost 1 base, the J end lost 2 bases, and 9 bases lay between the germline ends.

The chain has TRBV11-2 and TRBJ1-6; possibly TRBD1 for D (5 bases). Germline CDR1 reads SGHAT; CDR2 reads FQNNGV. This CDR3 has 15 amino acids. Trimming shortened V by 3 bases and J by 5 bases, and 11 bases separated the two germline ends. CDR3 sequence (DNA): TGTGCCAGCAGCTTGGGGGGGACTAATAATTCACCCCTCCACTTT. Protein: CASSLGGTNNSPLHF. Full variable domain (outside the CDR3, taken from reference TRBV11-2 and TRBJ1-6): EAGVAQSPRYKIIEKRQSVAFWCNPISGHATLYWYQQILGQGPKLLIQFQNNGVVDDSQLPKDRFSAERLKGVDSTLKIQPAKLEDSAVYLCASSLGGTNNSPLHFGNGTRLTVT.

The chain combines TRBV15 with TRBJ1-4, with D unclear. The germline gives CDR1 LNHNV, CDR2 YYDKDF (reference sequence). V lost 1 base and J lost 8, with 14 bases in between. The CDR3 has 15 amino acids. CDR3 sequence reads: CATSRGLGRGEKLFF. CDR3 coding DNA: TGTGCCACCAGCAGAGGATTGGGGAGAGGCGAAAAACTGTTTTTT. Drawing the rest from reference TRBV15 and TRBJ1-4, the complete variable domain is DAMVIQNPRYQVTQFGKPVTLSCSQTLNHNVMYWYQQKSSQAPKLLFHYYDKDFNNEADTPDNFQSRRPNTSFCFLDIRSPGLGDTAMYLCATSRGLGRGEKLFFGSGTQLSVL.

V usage is TRBV7-9 and J usage is TRBJ2-7, with D possibly TRBD2 on 6 matching bases. Germline CDR1 SEHNR, CDR2 FQNEAQ (reference sequence). The CDR3 sequence is 16 residues long. V shed 1 base and J shed 2 bases, with 15 bases lying between them. CDR3 coding DNA: TGTGCCAGCAGCTTAGAGGGACTCACCCGACCCTACGAGCAGTACTTC. Translated, it gives CASSLEGLTRPYEQYF.

The chain joins TRBV4-1 to TRBJ1-1, with unresolved D. CDR1 is MGHRA and CDR2 is YSYEKL in the germline V gene. The CDR3 length is 14 residues. V was clipped by 1 base and J by 3 bases, with 9 bases between them. CDR3 loop: CASSQVSRYTEAFF. The CDR3 DNA reads as TGCGCCAGCAGCCAAGTCAGCAGGTACACTGAAGCTTTCTTT.

The table lists this clone with a count of one. The chain combines TRBV5-1 with TRBJ2-7; unclear D gene. This CDR3 has 12 residues. Trimming cost V 0 bases and J 4 bases, with 5 bases left between them. In germline, CDR1 is SGHRS, CDR2 YFSETQ. Written as DNA, the CDR3 is TGCGCCAGCAGCTTGGTCCCTTACGAGCAGTACTTC. Amino acid sequence: CASSLVPYEQYF.

The chain uses TRBV4-3 and TRBJ1-1; D remains ambiguous. Per germline, CDR1 LGHNA and CDR2 YSLEER. The CDR3 totals 19 residues. V lost 0 bases and J 0 bases, leaving 20 bases between the germline ends. DNA for the CDR3: TGCGCCAGCAGCCAAGACCCGGGGATTCCCCCCTCCATGAACACTGAAGCTTTCTTT. Translating gives CASSQDPGIPPSMNTEAFF.

The rearrangement uses TRBV20-1 and TRBJ2-7; D uncertain. The V end lost 6 bases, the J end lost 3 bases, and 9 bases lay between the germline ends. CDR1 is DFQATT and CDR2 is SNEGSKA in the germline V gene (reference sequence). The CDR3 consists of 11 residues. CDR3 protein: CSATSGYEQYF. The CDR3 region has the DNA TGCAGTGCAACGTCCGGCTACGAGCAGTACTTC.

V is TRBV7-3 and J is TRBJ1-1; no firm D call. The CDR3 covers 13 residues. Trimming took 5 bases from V and 4 from J, leaving 11 bases between them. CDR1 is SGHTA and CDR2 is FQGTGA in the germline V gene. In nucleotides, the CDR3 is TGTGCCAGCAGCCTAGGGTATGGCACTGAAGCTTTCTTT. Residues: CASSLGYGTEAFF.

V usage is TRBV7-7 and J usage is TRBJ1-6; no clear D gene. V was cut by 10 bases and J by 1 base, with 14 bases left in between. CDR3 length: 15 residues. Germline values: CDR1 SSHAT, CDR2 FNYEAQ (reference sequence). The CDR3 sequence is CATVGLESYNSPLHF. CDR3 in DNA: TGTGCCACCGTGGGCCTGGAGTCCTATAATTCACCCCTCCACTTT.

This chain links TRBV4-3 with TRBJ2-5, with D maybe TRBD2 (5 bases). The CDR3 runs 11 residues. V lost 6 bases to trimming and J lost 9 bases, with 11 bases between them. Germline CDR1 and CDR2: LGHNA and YSLEER. CDR3 sequence: CASRPKLAQYF. CDR3 sequence (DNA): TGCGCCAGCAGACCAAAACTAGCCCAGTACTTC.

The rearrangement uses TRBV15 and TRBJ2-5; D uncertain. V dropped 3 bases and J dropped 3 bases, with 5 bases sitting between them. Per germline, CDR1 LNHNV and CDR2 YYDKDF (reference sequence). The CDR3 has 12 amino acids. In DNA form, the CDR3 reads TGTGCCACCAGCAGCCATGAAGAGACCCAGTACTTC. The encoded protein is CATSSHEETQYF.

The rearrangement joins TRBV5-5 to TRBJ1-6; D is unclear. The CDR3 length is 15 residues. Germline V CDR1 and CDR2: SGHKS, YYEKEE (reference sequence). V was trimmed by 1 base and J by 7 bases, leaving 12 bases between them. The CDR3 nucleotides read TGTGCCAGCAGCTTGTCCCCCGGAGACAATTCACCCCTCCACTTT. It specifies CASSLSPGDNSPLHF.

J is TRBJ2-3 and V is TRBV7-3; the D call may be TRBD1 or TRBD2 (6 bases each). Germline-derived CDR1 and CDR2 are SGHTA and FQGTGA. This CDR3 contains 15 residues. Trimming took 3 bases from V and 6 from J, leaving 16 bases between them. CDR3 residues: CASSFRGLGTDTQYF. In nucleotides, the CDR3 is TGTGCCAGCAGCTTTCGGGGGCTAGGGACGGATACGCAGTATTTT.